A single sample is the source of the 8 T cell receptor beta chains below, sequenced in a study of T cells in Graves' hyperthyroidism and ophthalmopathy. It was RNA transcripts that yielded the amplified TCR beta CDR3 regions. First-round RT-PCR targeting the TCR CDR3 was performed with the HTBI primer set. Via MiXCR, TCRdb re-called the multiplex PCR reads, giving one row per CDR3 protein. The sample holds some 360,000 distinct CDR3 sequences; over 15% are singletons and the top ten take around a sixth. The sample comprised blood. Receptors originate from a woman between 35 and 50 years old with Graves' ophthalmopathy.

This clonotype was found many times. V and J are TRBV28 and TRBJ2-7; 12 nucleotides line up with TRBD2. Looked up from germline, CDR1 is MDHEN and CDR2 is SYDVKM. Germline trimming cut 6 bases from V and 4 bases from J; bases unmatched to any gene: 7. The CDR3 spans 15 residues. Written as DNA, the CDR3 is TGTGCCAGCAGAAGGACTAGCGGGACGGGATACGAGCAGTACTTC. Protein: CASRRTSGTGYEQYF.

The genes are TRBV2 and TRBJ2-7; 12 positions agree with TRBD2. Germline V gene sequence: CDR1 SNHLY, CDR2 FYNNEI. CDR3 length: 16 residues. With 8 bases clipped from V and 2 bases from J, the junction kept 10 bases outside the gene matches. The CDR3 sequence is CASASTSGSETYEQYF. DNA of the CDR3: TGTGCCAGCGCCTCGACTAGCGGGAGTGAGACCTACGAGCAGTACTTC.

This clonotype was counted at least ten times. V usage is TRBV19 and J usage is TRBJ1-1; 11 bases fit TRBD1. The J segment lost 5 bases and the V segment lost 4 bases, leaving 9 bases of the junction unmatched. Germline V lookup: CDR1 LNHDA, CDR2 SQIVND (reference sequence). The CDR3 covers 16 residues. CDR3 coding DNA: TGTGCCAGTAGTACCCACTTGGACAGGGGGCGTACTGAAGCTTTCTTT. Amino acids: CASSTHLDRGRTEAFF.

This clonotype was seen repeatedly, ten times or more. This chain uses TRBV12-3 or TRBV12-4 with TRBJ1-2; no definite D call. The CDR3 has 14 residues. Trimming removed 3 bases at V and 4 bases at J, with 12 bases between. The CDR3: CASSFGAEGYGYTF. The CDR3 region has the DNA TGTGCCAGCAGTTTTGGTGCGGAGGGCTATGGCTACACCTTC.

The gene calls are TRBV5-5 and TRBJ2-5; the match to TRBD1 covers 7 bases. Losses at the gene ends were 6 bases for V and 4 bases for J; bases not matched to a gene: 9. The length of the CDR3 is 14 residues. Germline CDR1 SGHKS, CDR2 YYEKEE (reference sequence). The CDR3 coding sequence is TGTGCCAGCACCCTGAGTCAGGGGGTAGAGACCCAGTACTTC. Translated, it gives CASTLSQGVETQYF.

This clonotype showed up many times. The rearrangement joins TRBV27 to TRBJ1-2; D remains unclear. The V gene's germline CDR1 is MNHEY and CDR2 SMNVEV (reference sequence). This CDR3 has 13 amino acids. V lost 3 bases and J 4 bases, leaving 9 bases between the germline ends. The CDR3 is CASSFSQFYGYTF. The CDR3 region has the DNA TGTGCCAGCAGTTTTTCACAGTTCTATGGCTACACCTTC.

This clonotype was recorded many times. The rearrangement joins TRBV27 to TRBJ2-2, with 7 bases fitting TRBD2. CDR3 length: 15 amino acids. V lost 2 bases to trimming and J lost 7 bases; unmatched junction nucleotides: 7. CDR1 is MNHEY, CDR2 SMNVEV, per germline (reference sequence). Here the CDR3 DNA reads TGTGCCAGCAGTTTAGTGGCTAGCGGATTCGGGGAGCTGTTTTTT. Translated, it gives CASSLVASGFGELFF.

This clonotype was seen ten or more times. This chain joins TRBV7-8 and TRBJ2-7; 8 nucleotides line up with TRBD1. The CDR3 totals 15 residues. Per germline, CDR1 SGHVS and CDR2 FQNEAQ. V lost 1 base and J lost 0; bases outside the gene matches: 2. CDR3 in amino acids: CASSLETGASYEQYF. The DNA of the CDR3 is TGTGCCAGCAGCTTAGAGACAGGGGCCTCCTACGAGCAGTACTTC.